Below, one T cell receptor beta chain is given with its context. As yet, its antigen is unknown. PCR amplification relied on 60 Vbeta primers (plus 13 Jbeta primers). Measured with immunoSEQ multiplex PCR; TCRdb has only the in-frame clones, and not every one. Its table lists roughly 74,000 clones. This sample is part of a study of cytomegalovirus exposure and HLA in healthy donors. Notes on the study in general: In an earlier analysis, in approximately 570 donors, most V segments appeared productive either ~90% or ~30% of the time. A later analysis found common viral pathogens apparently linked to several of the most significant clusters. CMV antigen specificity was confirmed in vitro for three CMV-associated chains. Versus the roughly 690-donor mean, an Asian-associated ancestry cluster reportedly showed fewer N-insertions in a later analysis.

Trimming removed 5 bases at V and 3 bases at J, with 8 bases between. Germline CDR1 is DFQATT and CDR2 is SNEGSKA (reference sequence). The CDR3 spans 11 residues. Sequencing used PBMCs. The TCR comes from a female donor in good health and CMV-seropositive. The chain employs TRBV20-1 and TRBJ2-7, with D possibly matching TRBD1 (5 bases). CDR3 in amino acids: CSASDSYEQYF. In DNA form, the CDR3 reads TGCAGTGCTTCAGACAGCTACGAGCAGTACTTC.